This passage covers 16 T cell receptor beta chains from one sample sequenced in a study of blood T cells in healthy people across ages. A second PCR, run for roughly 7 to 11 cycles, used a sample-barcoded 5' primer plus a J-beta primer mix. TCRdb processed the 5' RACE reads anew with MiXCR; each CDR3 protein has one entry. The sample consists of hundreds of thousands of distinct CDR3 sequences, approximately 22% of them appearing once. Sequenced input: blood. These receptors all come from a man in his 70s in good health.

This clonotype has at least ten counts. The chain carries TRBV14 and TRBJ2-5, with D unresolved. The J call may be mistaken, given a closer DNA end match to TRBJ2-7. The CDR3 runs 13 residues. The germline V gene has CDR1 SGHDN and CDR2 FVKESK. This CDR3 reads CASSQGSYYEQYF. The CDR3, as DNA: TGTGCCAGCAGCCAAGGCAGTTACTACGAGCAGTACTTC.

This clonotype was found a few times. This chain links TRBV12-5 with TRBJ2-5, with TRBD2 matching 9 bases. The tail of the sequence fits TRBJ2-1 better, so the J call may be wrong. Germline assignment: CDR1 LGHNT and CDR2 FRNRAP. The CDR3 extends over 15 amino acids. The CDR3 is CASASRLAGRDEQFF. The DNA of the CDR3 is TGTGCTAGTGCCTCTCGCCTAGCGGGGCGGGATGAGCAGTTCTTC.

The chain employs TRBV20-1 and TRBJ2-5, with D possibly being TRBD2 (6 bases). The J call may be incorrect, as the DNA end agrees better with TRBJ2-7. There are 11 residues in the CDR3. Germline V lookup: CDR1 DFQATT, CDR2 SNEGSKA (reference sequence). In nucleotides, the CDR3 is TGCGAACCCGGGACTCGACCCGAGCAGTACGTC. The encoded protein is CEPGTRPEQYV.

This chain links TRBV25-1 with TRBJ2-3, with D perhaps matching TRBD1 (6 bases). CDR1 MGHDK and CDR2 SYGVNS come from the germline V gene. The CDR3 spans 15 residues. Trimming stripped 4 bases from V and 2 bases from J, with 13 bases between. For the CDR3, the DNA is TGTGCCAGCAGTGTGTTAGGGACAAACACAGATACGCAGTATTTT. Translating it yields CASSVLGTNTDTQYF.

The chain has TRBV7-3 and TRBJ2-3; 10 bases line up with TRBD2. Losses at the gene ends were 3 bases for V and 2 bases for J; bases not matched to a gene: 5. The CDR3 covers 16 residues. The germline CDR1 and CDR2 sequences are SGHTA and FQGTGA. The CDR3 protein is CASSFGTSGNTDTQYF. The CDR3, as DNA: TGTGCCAGCAGCTTCGGAACTAGCGGGAACACAGATACGCAGTATTTT. Looking up the rest from reference TRBV7-3 and TRBJ2-3 gives the full variable domain: GAGVSQTPSNKVTEKGKYVELRCDPISGHTALYWYRQSLGQGPEFLIYFQGTGAADDSGLPNDRFFAVRPEGSVSTLKIQRTERGDSAVYLCASSFGTSGNTDTQYFGPGTRLTVL.

This clonotype appeared a few times. This chain uses TRBV7-2 with TRBJ1-3; D perhaps matches TRBD1 (5 bases). This CDR3 is built from 13 residues. V was cut by 4 bases and J by 11 bases, with 15 bases left in between. Germline V gives CDR1 SGHTA, CDR2 FQGNSA. The CDR3 nucleotides are TGTGCCAGCAGCTACGACAGCCAATACGCCATATATTTT. This sequence encodes CASSYDSQYAIYF. Complete variable domain (other parts from reference TRBV7-2 and TRBJ1-3): GAGVSQSPSNKVTEKGKDVELRCDPISGHTALYWYRQSLGQGLEFLIYFQGNSAPDKSGLPSDRFSAERTGGSVSTLTIQRTQQEDSAVYLCASSYDSQYAIYFGEGSWLTVV.

The chain links TRBV28 to TRBJ1-4, with TRBD1 as a possible D gene (6 bases). V lost 7 bases and J lost 6, with 15 bases in between. CDR1 is MDHEN and CDR2 is SYDVKM in the germline V gene. The CDR3 contains 14 residues. The chain's CDR3 is CASKGNRAYEKLFF. The CDR3 bases are TGTGCCAGCAAGGGGAACAGGGCCTATGAAAAACTGTTTTTT.

This clonotype was detected a few times. V and J are TRBV29-1 and TRBJ1-5; D is unresolved. V gave up 4 bases and J gave up 3 bases, with 7 bases separating them. Germline CDR1 reads SQVTM; CDR2 reads ANQGSEA. The CDR3 sequence is 12 residues long. CDR3: CSVANPNQPQHF. CDR3 DNA: TGCAGCGTTGCGAATCCCAATCAGCCCCAGCATTTT.

This clonotype was picked up a small number of times. The V and J genes are TRBV5-1 and TRBJ2-6, with TRBD1 as a possible D gene (6 bases). Between the trimmed V and J ends, which lost 2 bases and 4 bases, there was a span of 10 bases. Germline CDR1 SGHRS, CDR2 YFSETQ. This CDR3 comprises 15 residues. CDR3 in DNA: TGCGCCAGCAGCTTCACAGGGACCGGGGCCAACGTCCTGACTTTC. It encodes CASSFTGTGANVLTF.

The chain recombines TRBV20-1 with TRBJ2-2; the match to TRBD1 covers 12 bases. Trimming took 6 bases from V and 0 from J; bases not matched to a gene: 17. Germline V gene data show CDR1 as DFQATT and CDR2 as SNEGSKA (reference sequence). The CDR3 is 20 residues long. The CDR3: CSAKQVGTGGLTSNTGELFF. Written as DNA, the CDR3 is TGCAGTGCGAAGCAGGTCGGGACAGGGGGCTTGACATCGAACACCGGGGAGCTGTTTTTT.

This clonotype was picked up many times. The rearrangement joins TRBV6-5 to TRBJ2-4, with unresolved D. V lost 1 base and J lost 0, with 7 bases in between. Looked up from germline, CDR1 is MNHEY and CDR2 is SVGAGI. The CDR3 contains 15 residues. In nucleotides, the CDR3 is TGTGCCAGCAGTTACTATCCCTCAGCCAAAAACATTCAGTACTTC. It is translated as CASSYYPSAKNIQYF.

This clonotype was counted a few times. This chain connects TRBV7-8 to TRBJ1-5; possible D gene TRBD1, 5 bases. The germline gives CDR1 SGHVS, CDR2 FQNEAQ. The CDR3 contains 15 residues. Trimming cost V 0 bases and J 3 bases, with 9 bases left between them. The CDR3 DNA follows: TGTGCCAGCAGCTTAGCGGTACAGGCCAATCAGCCCCAGCATTTT. Amino acids: CASSLAVQANQPQHF.

This clonotype came up a few times. V is TRBV6-4 and J is TRBJ2-5; D call uncertain. Matching the DNA end better, TRBJ2-7 makes the J call doubtful. CDR1 is MRHNA and CDR2 is SNTAGT in the germline V gene. CDR3 length: 10 residues. This CDR3 is CARTSFEQYV. The CDR3 nucleotides read TGTGCCAGAACCTCGTTCGAGCAGTACGTC.

This clonotype was counted between two and nine times. For the CDR3, the DNA is TGTGCCATCAGTGAGTCGGGACTACCCAAGTATTTT. Its protein is CAISESGLPKYF. V is TRBV10-3 and J is TRBJ2-3; 7 bases agree with TRBD2. V lost 0 bases and J lost 13; bases outside the gene matches: 4. Germline CDR1 reads ENHRY; CDR2 reads SYGVKD. The CDR3 runs 12 residues.

This chain joins TRBV5-1 and TRBJ2-3, with 11 nucleotides matching TRBD2. Trimming cost V 4 bases and J 2 bases; bases outside gene matches: 6. CDR1 and CDR2 (germline): SGHRS, YFSETQ. This CDR3 has 16 residues. As DNA, the CDR3 is TGCGCCAGCAGCACCCTAGCGGGGGGAAACACAGATACGCAGTATTTT. It translates to CASSTLAGGNTDTQYF.

The sample holds one count of this clonotype. V gene TRBV6-4 combines with J gene TRBJ2-5; 7 bases agree with TRBD1. The end of the DNA is better explained by TRBJ2-7, so the J call may be wrong. Per the germline V gene, CDR1 is MRHNA and CDR2 is SNTAGT. CDR3 length equals 13 residues. The CDR3 loop reads CASSEVRGYEQYF. DNA for the CDR3: TGTGCCAGCAGTGAAGTCAGGGGGTACGAGCAGTACTTC.